The T cell receptor (beta chain) described here comes from a study of blood T cell repertoires in COVID-19. Study summary: COVID-19 samples, acute and convalescent, were from the United States, Italy and Spain. The analysed material was cDNA or gDNA that came from T cells, B-cell-depleted T cells, or PBMCs.

Clones were sequenced by immunoSEQ multiplex PCR, and TCRdb holds only the in-frame ones, with some missing. The sample records about 83,000 clones, around 90% being singletons. V was clipped by 4 bases and J by 5 bases; unmatched bases: 5. This CDR3 contains 13 residues. Germline V CDR1 and CDR2: SGHRS, YFSETQ. The clonotype was recovered from a man in his fifties or sixties with acute or convalescent COVID-19. The chain couples TRBV5-1 to TRBJ2-5; TRBD2 aligns across 7 bases. The source material was peripheral blood. This chain's CDR3 is CASSLGRDETQYF. Written as DNA, the CDR3 is TGCGCCAGCAGCCTAGGGAGGGACGAGACCCAGTACTTC. Full variable domain (rest looked up from reference TRBV5-1 and TRBJ2-5): KAGVTQTPRYLIKTRGQQVTLSCSPISGHRSVSWYQQTPGQGLQFLFEYFSETQRNKGNFPGRFSGRQFSNSRSEMNVSTLELGDSALYLCASSLGRDETQYFGPGTRLLVL.